This T cell receptor (beta chain) was identified in a study of shared clonotypes between healthy human individuals. Trimming took 5 bases from V and 0 from J, leaving 13 bases between them. CDR1 and CDR2 from the germline V gene are LNHDA and SQIVND (reference sequence). The CDR3 loop spans 16 amino acids. Free of recent acute infections or vaccinations, the donors were healthy HIV-negative adults. The authors divided CD4+ cells into CD45RA+ naive and CD45RA-negative memory subsets. The sample holds one count of this clone. TCRdb keeps only in-frame clones here, not all; method: immunoSEQ multiplex PCR. The sample lists 300,000 to 350,000 clones, more than 60% occurring once.

The sample was memory CD4+ T cells sorted from blood. Subset defined: CD45RA-negative fraction. The chain joins TRBV19 to TRBJ1-4; D gene ambiguous. This receptor was identified in a young man in good health. For the CDR3, the DNA is TGTGCCAGTAGTGCCGGACGGATTGCAACTAATGAAAAACTGTTTTTT. Translated, it gives CASSAGRIATNEKLFF.